What follows describes a single T cell receptor (beta chain). Its antigen is unknown. The CDR3 has 15 amino acids. V lost 5 bases to trimming and J lost 6 bases, with 19 bases between them. From germline, CDR1 is SGHVS and CDR2 FQNEAQ. As originally analysed: After removing out-of-frame reads, 2 million to 2.5 million distinct TCRbeta sequences remained. Produced via immunoSEQ multiplex PCR; TCRdb's table is partial and in-frame only. V and J calls and clone size are those listed in that table; D and trimming were worked out from the DNA. This repertoire shows about 59,000 clones, 60% to 85% found once; its top ten account for around 0.58%. The data were obtained in a study of memory CD4+ T cells and cytomegalovirus serostatus. The study's findings and limits: Of 150 to 200 reported CMV TCRbeta sequences, under 70 were found in memory CD4+ repertoires. Suggested: most of the CMV-linked TCR signature lies in CD4+ memory cells.

The sort gate was single viable CD3+CD4+CD8-CD45RO+ cells for memory CD4+ T cells. Sequenced material: memory CD4+ T cells from blood. The sequence came from an adult in good health and CMV-seronegative. Some clones in this sample may be carry-over from other donors' samples. The chain is built from TRBV7-8 and TRBJ1-2; tentatively, D is TRBD1 (6 bases). This CDR3 is CASSVSGRGLNGYTF. CDR3 nucleotide sequence: TGTGCCAGCAGCGTGTCGGGGAGGGGGTTAAATGGCTACACCTTC.